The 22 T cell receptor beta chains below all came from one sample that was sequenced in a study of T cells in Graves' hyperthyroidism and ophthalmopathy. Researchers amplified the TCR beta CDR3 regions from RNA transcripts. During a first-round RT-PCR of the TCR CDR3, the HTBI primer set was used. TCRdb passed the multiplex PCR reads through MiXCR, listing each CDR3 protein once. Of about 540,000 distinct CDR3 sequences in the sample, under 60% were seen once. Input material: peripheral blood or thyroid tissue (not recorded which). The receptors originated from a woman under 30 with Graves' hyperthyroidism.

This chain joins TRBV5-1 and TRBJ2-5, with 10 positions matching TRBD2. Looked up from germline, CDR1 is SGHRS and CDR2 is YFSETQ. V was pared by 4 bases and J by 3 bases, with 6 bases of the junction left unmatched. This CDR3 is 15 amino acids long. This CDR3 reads CASSPTSGTEETQYF. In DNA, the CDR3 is TGCGCCAGCAGCCCAACTAGCGGGACAGAAGAGACCCAGTACTTC.

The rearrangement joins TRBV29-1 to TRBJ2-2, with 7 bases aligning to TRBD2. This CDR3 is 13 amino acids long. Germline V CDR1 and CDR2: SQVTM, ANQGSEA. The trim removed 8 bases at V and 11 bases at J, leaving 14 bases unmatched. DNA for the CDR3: TGCAGCATAGTGGGAGGGTTCACAGACGAGCTGTTTTTT. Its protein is CSIVGGFTDELFF.

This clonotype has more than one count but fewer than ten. The CDR3 reads CASSDQGTGLPYEQYF. The CDR3 DNA is TGTGCCAGCAGTGACCAAGGGACAGGGTTGCCCTACGAGCAGTACTTC. J is TRBJ2-7 and V is TRBV2; 9 bases agree with TRBD1. CDR1 SNHLY and CDR2 FYNNEI come from the germline V gene. There are 16 residues in the CDR3. With 3 bases clipped from V and 2 bases from J, the junction kept 8 bases outside the gene matches.

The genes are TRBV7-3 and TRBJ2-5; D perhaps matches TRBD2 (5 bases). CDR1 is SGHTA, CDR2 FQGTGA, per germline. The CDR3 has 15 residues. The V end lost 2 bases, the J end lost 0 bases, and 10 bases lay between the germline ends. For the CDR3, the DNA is TGTGCCAGCAGCTTAGGCGGCGGGCACCAAGAGACCCAGTACTTC. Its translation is CASSLGGGHQETQYF.

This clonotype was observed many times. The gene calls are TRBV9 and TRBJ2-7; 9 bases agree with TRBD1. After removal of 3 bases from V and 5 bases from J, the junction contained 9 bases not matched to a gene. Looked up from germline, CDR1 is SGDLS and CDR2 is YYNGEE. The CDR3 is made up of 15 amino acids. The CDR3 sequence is CASSADGTGIHEQYF. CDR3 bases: TGTGCCAGCAGCGCCGATGGGACAGGGATCCACGAGCAGTACTTC.

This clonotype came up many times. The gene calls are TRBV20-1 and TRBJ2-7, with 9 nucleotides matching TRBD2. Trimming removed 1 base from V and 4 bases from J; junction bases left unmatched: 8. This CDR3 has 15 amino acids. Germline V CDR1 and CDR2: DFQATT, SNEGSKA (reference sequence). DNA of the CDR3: TGCAGTGCTAGAGTAGGGCTAGCGGGGATATACGAGCAGTACTTC. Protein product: CSARVGLAGIYEQYF.

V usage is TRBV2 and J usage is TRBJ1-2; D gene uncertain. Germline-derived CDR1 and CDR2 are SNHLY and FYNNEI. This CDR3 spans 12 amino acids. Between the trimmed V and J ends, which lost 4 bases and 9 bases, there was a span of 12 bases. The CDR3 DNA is TGTGCCAGCAGTGGAGGACGGGATCGCTACACCTTC. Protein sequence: CASSGGRDRYTF.

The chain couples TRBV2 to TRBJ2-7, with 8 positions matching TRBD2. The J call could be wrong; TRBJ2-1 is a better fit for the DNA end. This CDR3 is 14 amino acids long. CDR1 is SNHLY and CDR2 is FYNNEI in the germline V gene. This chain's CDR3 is CASSGWTSRDEQFF. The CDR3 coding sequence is TGTGCCAGCAGCGGGTGGACTAGCAGGGATGAGCAGTTCTTC.

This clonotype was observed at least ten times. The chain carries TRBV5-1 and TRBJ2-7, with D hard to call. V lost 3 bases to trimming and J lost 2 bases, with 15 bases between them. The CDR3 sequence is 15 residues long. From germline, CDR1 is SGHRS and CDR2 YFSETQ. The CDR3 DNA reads TGCGCCAGCAGCTCTACCGTCGATATCACCTACGAGCAGTACTTC. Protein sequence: CASSSTVDITYEQYF.

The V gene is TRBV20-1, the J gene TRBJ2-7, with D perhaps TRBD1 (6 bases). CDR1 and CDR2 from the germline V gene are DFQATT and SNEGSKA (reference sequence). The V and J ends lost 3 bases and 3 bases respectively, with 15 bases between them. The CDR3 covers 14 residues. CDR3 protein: CSASRVGHYYEQYF. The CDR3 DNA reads TGCAGTGCTAGTCGGGTGGGACATTACTACGAGCAGTACTTC.

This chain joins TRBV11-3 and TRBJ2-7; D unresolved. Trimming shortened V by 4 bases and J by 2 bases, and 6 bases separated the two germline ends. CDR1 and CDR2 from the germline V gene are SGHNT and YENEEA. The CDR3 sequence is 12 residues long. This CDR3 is CASSSIPYEQYF. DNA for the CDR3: TGTGCCAGCAGCTCCATCCCCTACGAGCAGTACTTC.

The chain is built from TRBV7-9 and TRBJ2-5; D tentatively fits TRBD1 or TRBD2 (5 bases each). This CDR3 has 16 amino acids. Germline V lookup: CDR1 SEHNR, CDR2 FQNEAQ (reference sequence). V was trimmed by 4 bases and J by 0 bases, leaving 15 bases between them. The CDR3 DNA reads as TGTGCCAGCAGCTGGAAACTAGGGACGGACCAAGAGACCCAGTACTTC. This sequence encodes CASSWKLGTDQETQYF.

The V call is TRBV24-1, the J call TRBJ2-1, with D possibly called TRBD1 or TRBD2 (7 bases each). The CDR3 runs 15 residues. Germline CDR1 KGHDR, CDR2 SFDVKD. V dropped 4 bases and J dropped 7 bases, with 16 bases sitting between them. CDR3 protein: CATSDQRQGGNEQFF. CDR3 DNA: TGTGCCACCAGTGACCAAAGGCAGGGGGGGAATGAGCAGTTCTTC.

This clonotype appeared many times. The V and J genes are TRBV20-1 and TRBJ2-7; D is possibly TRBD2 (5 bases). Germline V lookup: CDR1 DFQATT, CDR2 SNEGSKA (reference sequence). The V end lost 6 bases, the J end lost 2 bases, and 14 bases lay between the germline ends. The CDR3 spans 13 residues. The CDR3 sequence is CSAVTGAAYEQYF. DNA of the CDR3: TGCAGTGCGGTCACTGGAGCGGCCTACGAGCAGTACTTC.

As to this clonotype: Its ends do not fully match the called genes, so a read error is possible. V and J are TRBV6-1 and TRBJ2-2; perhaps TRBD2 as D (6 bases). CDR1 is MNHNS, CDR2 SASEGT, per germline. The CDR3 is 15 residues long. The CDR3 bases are TGTGCCAGTCGTTGGGGACTCCCGAACACCGGGAAGCTGTTTTTT. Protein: CASRWGLPNTGKLFF.

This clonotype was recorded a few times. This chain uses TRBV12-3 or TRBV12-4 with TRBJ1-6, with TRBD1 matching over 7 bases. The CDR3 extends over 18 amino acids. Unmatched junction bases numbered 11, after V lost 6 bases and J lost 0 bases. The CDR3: CASSSGQAGSSYNSPLHF. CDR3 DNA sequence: TGTGCCAGCAGCTCTGGACAGGCGGGGAGCTCCTATAATTCACCCCTCCACTTT.

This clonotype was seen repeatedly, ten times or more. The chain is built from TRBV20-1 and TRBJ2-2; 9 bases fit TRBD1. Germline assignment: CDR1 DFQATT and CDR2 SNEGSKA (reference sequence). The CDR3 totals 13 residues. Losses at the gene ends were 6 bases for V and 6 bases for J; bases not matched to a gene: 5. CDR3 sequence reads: CSARDRASGELFF. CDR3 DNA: TGCAGTGCGAGGGACAGGGCTTCCGGGGAGCTGTTTTTT.

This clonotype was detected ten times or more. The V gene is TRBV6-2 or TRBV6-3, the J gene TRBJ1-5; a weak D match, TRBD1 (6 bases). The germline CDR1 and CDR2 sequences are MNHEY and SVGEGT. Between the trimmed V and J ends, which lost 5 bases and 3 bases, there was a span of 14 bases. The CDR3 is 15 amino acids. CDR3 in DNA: TGTGCCAGCAGTAGCGGGACACTTTACAATCAGCCCCAGCATTTT. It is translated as CASSSGTLYNQPQHF.

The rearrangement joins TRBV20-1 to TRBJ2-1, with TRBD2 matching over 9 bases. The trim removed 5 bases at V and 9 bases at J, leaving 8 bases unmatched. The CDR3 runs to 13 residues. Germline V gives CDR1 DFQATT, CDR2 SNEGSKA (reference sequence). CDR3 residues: CSAFSGRTGEQFF. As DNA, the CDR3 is TGCAGTGCTTTTAGCGGGAGAACTGGTGAGCAGTTCTTC.

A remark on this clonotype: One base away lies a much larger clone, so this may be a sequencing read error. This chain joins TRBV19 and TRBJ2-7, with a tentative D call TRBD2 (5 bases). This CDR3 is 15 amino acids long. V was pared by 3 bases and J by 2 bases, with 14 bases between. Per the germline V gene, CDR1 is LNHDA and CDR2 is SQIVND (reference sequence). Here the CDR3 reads CASSIGPADAYEQYF. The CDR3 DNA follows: TGTGCCAGTAGTATTGGCCCAGCGGATGCCTACGAGCAGTACTTC.

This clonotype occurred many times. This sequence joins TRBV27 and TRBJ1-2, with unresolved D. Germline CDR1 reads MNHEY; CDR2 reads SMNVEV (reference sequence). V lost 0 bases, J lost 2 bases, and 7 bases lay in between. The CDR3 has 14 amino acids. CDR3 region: CASSLSVGNYGYTF. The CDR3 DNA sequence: TGTGCCAGCAGTTTATCCGTGGGGAACTATGGCTACACCTTC.

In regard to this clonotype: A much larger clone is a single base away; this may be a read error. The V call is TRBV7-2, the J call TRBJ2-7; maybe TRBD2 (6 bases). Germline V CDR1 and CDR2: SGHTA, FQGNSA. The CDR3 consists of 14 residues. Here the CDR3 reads CAGSLTGTLTEQYF. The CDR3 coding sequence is TGTGCCGGCAGCTTAACCGGGACTTTGACCGAGCAGTACTTC. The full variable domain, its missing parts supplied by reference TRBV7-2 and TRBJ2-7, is GAGVSQSPSNKVTEKGKDVELRCDPISGHTALYWYRQSLGQGLEFLIYFQGNSAPDKSGLPSDRFSAERTGGSVSTLTIQRTQQEDSAVYLCAGSLTGTLTEQYFGPGTRLTVT.